The 32 T cell receptor beta chains in this list originate from one sample, sequenced in a study of T-cell memory formation after mild COVID-19. MiXCR was run by TCRdb on the 5' RACE reads, yielding one entry per CDR3 protein. This sample has fewer than 600,000 distinct CDR3 sequences; roughly 21% occur once, and the top ten carry roughly 8.3%. The sequenced sample consisted of PBMCs or a T cell subset sorted from them (not recorded which). The origin of the receptors is an adult woman who had mild COVID-19 (a few samples of this study predate the infection). Cell type and time point are not known.

V and J are TRBV6-1 and TRBJ1-2, with 7 bases aligning to TRBD1. J gave up 5 bases and V 2 bases, and 11 bases lay outside the gene matches. The CDR3 totals 16 residues. Germline V gene data show CDR1 as MNHNS and CDR2 as SASEGT. CDR3: CASSEIPGDRAYGYTF. In DNA form, the CDR3 reads TGTGCCAGCAGTGAAATACCTGGAGACAGGGCATATGGCTACACCTTC.

The table lists this clonotype with a few counts. The chain recombines TRBV6-5 with TRBJ1-5; tentative D call: TRBD1 (5 bases). V lost 0 bases, J lost 2 bases, and 8 bases lay in between. This CDR3 has 15 amino acids. Germline values: CDR1 MNHEY, CDR2 SVGAGI. Here the CDR3 DNA reads TGTGCCAGCAGTTACTCGGGCAGGGGCAATCAGCCCCAGCATTTT. Protein sequence: CASSYSGRGNQPQHF.

There are a few counts of this clonotype. The V call is TRBV29-1, the J call TRBJ2-7; D remains ambiguous. V was shortened by 0 bases and J by 9 bases, with 15 bases between the two germline ends. CDR1 and CDR2 from the germline V gene are SQVTM and ANQGSEA. This CDR3 comprises 13 residues. The CDR3 reads CSVEDPGTLGQYF. CDR3 DNA sequence: TGCAGCGTTGAAGATCCGGGTACTCTAGGGCAGTACTTC.

This clonotype was counted only a few times. The chain has TRBV21-1 and TRBJ2-7. TRBV21-1 is designated a pseudogene. The CDR3 covers 12 residues. The CDR3 sequence: CASSKNSYEQYF. As DNA, the CDR3 is TGTGCCAGCAGTAAAAACAGCTACGAGCAGTACTTC.

A few counts support this clonotype. The V gene is TRBV6-6, the J gene TRBJ1-1; weak D call: TRBD1 (6 bases). Deletions cut 4 bases from V and 4 bases from J, with 16 bases between. This CDR3 region has 15 residues. The germline CDR1 and CDR2 sequences are MNHNY and SVGAGI (reference sequence). The CDR3 DNA reads TGTGCCAGCAGTTCTACCACACACAGGGCCACTGAAGCTTTCTTT. Its translation is CASSSTTHRATEAFF.

The table lists this clonotype with a few counts. This rearrangement joins TRBV15 to TRBJ2-7; TRBD2 aligns across 8 bases. This CDR3 has 13 residues. The ends lost 3 bases at V and 6 bases at J; junction bases unmatched: 4. In germline, CDR1 is LNHNV, CDR2 YYDKDF (reference sequence). This CDR3 is CATSSGRAGEQYF. As DNA, the CDR3 is TGTGCCACCAGCAGCGGGAGGGCCGGCGAGCAGTACTTC.

This clonotype was found a few times. The chain is built from TRBV7-2 and TRBJ1-1; D is undetermined. The CDR3 has 13 amino acids. Trimming removed 5 bases from V and 5 bases from J, with 12 bases in between. Germline V lookup: CDR1 SGHTA, CDR2 FQGNSA. The CDR3: CASSGPGRTEAFF. CDR3 nucleotide sequence: TGTGCCAGCAGCGGGCCGGGCAGGACTGAAGCTTTCTTT.

This chain uses TRBV19 with TRBJ2-5, with 10 bases matching TRBD1. This CDR3 spans 16 amino acids. CDR1 LNHDA and CDR2 SQIVND come from the germline V gene (reference sequence). The J segment lost 3 bases and the V segment lost 6 bases, leaving 10 bases of the junction unmatched. The CDR3 nucleotides are TGTGCCAGTAGCGCGACAGGGGGCTTGGGAAAAGAGACCCAGTACTTC. It translates to CASSATGGLGKETQYF.

This chain joins TRBV5-1 and TRBJ1-2, with 10 bases identical to TRBD1. The CDR3 is made up of 15 amino acids. Germline V gene data show CDR1 as SGHRS and CDR2 as YFSETQ. The junction had 1 base not matched to a gene; V was cut back by 2 bases and J by 0 bases. The CDR3 DNA is TGCGCCAGCAGCTTCGGGACAGGGGCTAACTATGGCTACACCTTC. It encodes CASSFGTGANYGYTF.

In this sample, this clonotype turned up a few times. The V call is TRBV11-2, the J call TRBJ2-3, with 8 nucleotides matching TRBD2. V lost 6 bases, J lost 6 bases, and 5 bases stayed unmatched. The CDR3 is 13 amino acids. Germline V gives CDR1 SGHAT, CDR2 FQNNGV. Written as DNA, the CDR3 is TGTGCCAGCAGGAGGACTAGCTGGGATACGCAGTATTTT. It encodes CASRRTSWDTQYF.

The V and J genes are TRBV5-1 and TRBJ2-7; TRBD2 matches 14 bases. CDR3 length: 15 amino acids. J lost 4 bases, V lost 3 bases, and 3 bases had no gene match. The germline gives CDR1 SGHRS, CDR2 YFSETQ. CDR3 sequence reads: CASSWGTSGSYEQYF. CDR3 coding DNA: TGCGCCAGCAGCTGGGGGACTAGCGGGAGTTACGAGCAGTACTTC.

This rearrangement joins TRBV6-2 or TRBV6-3 to TRBJ2-2; 8 bases match TRBD2. Trimming removed 2 bases from V and 0 bases from J; junction bases left unmatched: 5. Germline V CDR1 and CDR2: MNHEY, SVGEGT. CDR3 size: 17 residues. Here the CDR3 DNA reads TGTGCCAGCAGTTACGCGCGGGGGGACCCGAACACCGGGGAGCTGTTTTTT. Protein product: CASSYARGDPNTGELFF.

This chain connects TRBV5-4 to TRBJ2-4; 8 nucleotides agree with TRBD2. The V segment lost 3 bases and the J segment 2 bases; nucleotides outside the gene matches: 7. The CDR3 is 16 residues long. CDR1 and CDR2 (germline): SGHNT, YYREEE (reference sequence). The CDR3 DNA is TGTGCCAGCAGCTCCGGGGGGGCCGGGACCAAAAACATTCAGTACTTC. Protein sequence: CASSSGGAGTKNIQYF.

This clonotype has a handful of counts. The rearrangement links TRBV5-1 to TRBJ1-2, with 8 bases identical to TRBD1. Trimming cost V 5 bases and J 7 bases; bases outside gene matches: 4. The CDR3 has 12 residues. Germline loops: CDR1 SGHRS, CDR2 YFSETQ. DNA for the CDR3: TGCGCCAGCAGGTCAGGGGGCTCTGGCTACACCTTC. The encoded protein is CASRSGGSGYTF. The full variable domain, in which reference TRBV5-1 and TRBJ1-2 provide the parts outside the CDR3, is KAGVTQTPRYLIKTRGQQVTLSCSPISGHRSVSWYQQTPGQGLQFLFEYFSETQRNKGNFPGRFSGRQFSNSRSEMNVSTLELGDSALYLCASRSGGSGYTFGSGTRLTVV.

This clonotype has only a few counts. The chain recombines TRBV23-1 with TRBJ2-7; TRBD1 or TRBD2 may be the D gene (6 bases each). TRBV23-1 is an open reading frame whose function is uncertain. Trimming left V 6 bases short and J 2 bases short, with 14 bases between. The CDR3 runs to 14 residues. The CDR3 loop is CASRHREEAYEQYF. The CDR3 DNA is TGCGCCAGCAGACACAGGGAGGAAGCCTACGAGCAGTACTTC.

The chain uses TRBV3-1 and TRBJ1-1, with D maybe TRBD1 (5 bases). CDR1 and CDR2 from the germline V gene are LGHDT and YNNKEL (reference sequence). V dropped 5 bases and J dropped 0 bases, with 13 bases sitting between them. CDR3 length: 15 amino acids. Here the CDR3 reads CASSSLGHLNTEAFF. DNA of the CDR3: TGTGCCAGCAGCTCCCTCGGACATCTGAACACTGAAGCTTTCTTT. Together with reference TRBV3-1 and TRBJ1-1, the CDR3 gives the full variable domain: DTAVSQTPKYLVTQMGNDKSIKCEQNLGHDTMYWYKQDSKKFLKIMFSYNNKELIINETVPNRFSPKSPDKAHLNLHINSLELGDSAVYFCASSSLGHLNTEAFFGQGTRLTVV.

This clonotype occurred a few times. This rearrangement joins TRBV20-1 to TRBJ2-3, with TRBD2 matching 10 bases. The CDR3 spans 15 residues. V was clipped by 1 base and J by 4 bases; unmatched bases: 5. CDR1 is DFQATT, CDR2 SNEGSKA, per germline (reference sequence). The CDR3, as DNA: TGCAGTGCTAGAGGTACTAGCGGGGACTCAGATACGCAGTATTTT. It translates to CSARGTSGDSDTQYF.

The chain recombines TRBV3-1 with TRBJ2-1; D possibly corresponds to TRBD2 (5 bases). This CDR3 region has 13 residues. The germline V gene encodes CDR1 LGHDT and CDR2 YNNKEL (reference sequence). V gave up 4 bases and J gave up 6 bases, with 10 bases separating them. The CDR3: CASSPRASNEQFF. The CDR3 coding sequence is TGTGCCAGCAGCCCGCGGGCTAGCAATGAGCAGTTCTTC.

The chain has TRBV18 and TRBJ1-4; D not resolved. The CDR3 is 17 amino acids. The germline gives CDR1 KGHSH, CDR2 LQKENI. The V end lost 2 bases, the J end lost 1 base, and 14 bases lay between the germline ends. CDR3 bases: TGTGCCAGCTCACCAGGGTACGCCGGGGAAACTAATGAAAAACTGTTTTTT. It encodes CASSPGYAGETNEKLFF.

V is TRBV5-1 and J is TRBJ2-3, with TRBD1 matching over 8 bases. V lost 5 bases, J lost 6 bases, and 14 bases stayed unmatched. CDR3 size: 16 residues. The germline gives CDR1 SGHRS, CDR2 YFSETQ. CDR3 region: CASSPRRTGPWDTQYF. Written as DNA, the CDR3 is TGCGCCAGCAGTCCTAGGAGGACAGGGCCATGGGATACGCAGTATTTT.

This clonotype was counted ten times or more. The V call is TRBV15, the J call TRBJ2-5; D call uncertain. The ends were cut back, 1 base at V and 2 bases at J, with 8 bases in the middle. Germline lookup yields CDR1 LNHNV and CDR2 YYDKDF (reference sequence). This CDR3 comprises 14 residues. The CDR3 protein is CATSRVTRQETQYF. In DNA, the CDR3 is TGTGCCACCAGCAGAGTTACCAGACAAGAGACCCAGTACTTC.

V is TRBV30 and J is TRBJ2-3; 7 bases match TRBD2. Per germline, CDR1 GTSNPN and CDR2 SVGIG (reference sequence). Trimming took 8 bases from V and 6 from J; bases not matched to a gene: 11. The CDR3 runs 13 residues. Written as DNA, the CDR3 is TGTGCCATCGGACTAGTGGGTGGGGATACGCAGTATTTT. Its translation is CAIGLVGGDTQYF.

This chain connects TRBV12-3 or TRBV12-4 to TRBJ2-7, with D possibly matching TRBD2 (7 bases). The CDR3 totals 16 residues. The V end was cut by 0 bases, the J end by 1 base, with 13 bases between. The CDR3: CASSLASRGGSYEQYF. The CDR3 DNA follows: TGTGCCAGCAGTTTAGCGAGTAGGGGGGGGTCCTACGAGCAGTACTTC.

The genes are TRBV11-3 and TRBJ2-3; D is undetermined. The V gene lost 1 base and the J gene lost 3 bases, with 11 bases spanning the gap. The germline V gene has CDR1 SGHNT and CDR2 YENEEA. The CDR3 sequence is 15 residues long. In nucleotides, the CDR3 is TGTGCCAGCAGCTTAGCCCCTTTTCGGACAGATACGCAGTATTTT. It encodes CASSLAPFRTDTQYF. The entire variable domain, with the rest obtained from reference TRBV11-3 and TRBJ2-3, is as follows: EAGVVQSPRYKIIEKKQPVAFWCNPISGHNTLYWYLQNLGQGPELLIRYENEEAVDDSQLPKDRFSAERLKGVDSTLKIQPAELGDSAVYLCASSLAPFRTDTQYFGPGTRLTVL.

The genes are TRBV29-1 and TRBJ2-1; 9 bases line up with TRBD2. Per the germline V gene, CDR1 is SQVTM and CDR2 is ANQGSEA. This CDR3 region has 13 residues. V lost 7 bases to trimming and J lost 10 bases; unmatched junction nucleotides: 11. This CDR3 is CSGRREGDGEQFF. In nucleotides, the CDR3 is TGCAGCGGAAGGCGGGAGGGAGATGGAGAGCAGTTCTTC.

Only a few counts were recorded for this clonotype. V and J are TRBV20-1 and TRBJ2-3; 9 nucleotides align to TRBD2. The CDR3 is made up of 17 amino acids. Trimming took 1 base from V and 2 from J; bases not matched to a gene: 10. In germline, CDR1 is DFQATT, CDR2 SNEGSKA (reference sequence). CDR3 nucleotide sequence: TGCAGTGCTAGAGTAACCCCGACTAGCGGATTCACAGATACGCAGTATTTT. This encodes CSARVTPTSGFTDTQYF.

J is TRBJ1-2 and V is TRBV19; 8 nucleotides match TRBD1. The germline V gene has CDR1 LNHDA and CDR2 SQIVND (reference sequence). CDR3 length equals 15 residues. J gave up 3 bases and V 4 bases, and 7 bases lay outside the gene matches. CDR3 loop: CASSNPGTGDYGYTF. CDR3 DNA sequence: TGTGCCAGTAGTAATCCCGGGACAGGTGACTATGGCTACACCTTC.

A few counts support this clonotype. The chain has TRBV4-2 and TRBJ2-2; TRBD1 might be the D (6 bases). Germline-derived CDR1 and CDR2 are LGHNA and YNFKEQ. The V end lost 4 bases, the J end lost 1 base, and 22 bases lay between the germline ends. The CDR3 runs to 19 residues. As DNA, the CDR3 is TGTGCCAGCAGCCGCCGGATAAAGGACAGAATCTTGAACACCGGGGAGCTGTTTTTT. Translation: CASSRRIKDRILNTGELFF.

The V and J genes are TRBV6-5 and TRBJ1-5; D is possibly TRBD1 (5 bases). Trimming pared 6 bases from V and 3 bases from J, leaving 18 bases between. Germline CDR1 and CDR2: MNHEY and SVGAGI. The CDR3 has 16 amino acids. Here the CDR3 DNA reads TGTGCCAGCAGGCCCCTGTGGGACGGAGACAATCAGCCCCAGCATTTT. This codes for CASRPLWDGDNQPQHF.

Only a few counts were recorded for this clonotype. The V call is TRBV5-5, the J call TRBJ2-2; D gene ambiguous. This CDR3 has 16 amino acids. V lost 0 bases, J lost 0 bases, and 9 bases lay in between. Germline values: CDR1 SGHKS, CDR2 YYEKEE (reference sequence). The CDR3 bases are TGTGCCAGCAGCTTGGCCATTTCCGCGAACACCGGGGAGCTGTTTTTT. Protein: CASSLAISANTGELFF.

The table lists this clonotype with a few counts. The rearrangement uses TRBV12-3 or TRBV12-4 and TRBJ2-7; a possible D gene is TRBD2 (6 bases). Deletions cut 3 bases from V and 5 bases from J, with 11 bases between. The CDR3 length is 13 residues. DNA of the CDR3: TGTGCCAGCAGTTTCAGCGGGCAAAACGAGCAGTACTTC. Its translation is CASSFSGQNEQYF.

V is TRBV24-1 and J is TRBJ2-1; 14 bases match TRBD2. CDR1 is KGHDR, CDR2 SFDVKD, per germline. The V gene end was trimmed by 3 bases and the J gene end by 0 bases; junction bases not matched to a gene: 3. The CDR3 sequence is 18 residues long. The chain's CDR3 is CATSDPGLAGGSYNEQFF. CDR3 DNA sequence: TGTGCCACCAGTGATCCCGGACTAGCGGGAGGCTCCTACAATGAGCAGTTCTTC.